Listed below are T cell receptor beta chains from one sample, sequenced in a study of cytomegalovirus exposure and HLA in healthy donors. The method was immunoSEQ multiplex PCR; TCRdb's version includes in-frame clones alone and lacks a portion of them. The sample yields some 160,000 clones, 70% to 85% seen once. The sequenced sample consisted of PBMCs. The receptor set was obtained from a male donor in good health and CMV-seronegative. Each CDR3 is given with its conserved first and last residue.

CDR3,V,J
CASSYSRTGVRETQYF,TRBV6-5,TRBJ2-5
CASSYFASGNVKLFF,TRBV6-6,TRBJ2-2
CASSITSGGTDTQYF,TRBV27,TRBJ2-3
CASSQYNTYNEQFF,TRBV4-2,TRBJ2-1
CASSPRQGREKLFF,TRBV9,TRBJ1-4
CAIRGRNTEAFF,TRBV10-3,TRBJ1-1
CASSIDPRVPQHF,TRBV19,TRBJ1-5
CASSDASEQFF,TRBV2,TRBJ2-1
CASSEIFSGRELAKNIQYF,TRBV6-1,TRBJ2-4
CASSLDRGPYEQYF,TRBV5-1,TRBJ2-7
CASSHPTRGKETQYF,TRBV7-6,TRBJ2-5
CASRPQGSGTGELFF,TRBV6-5,TRBJ2-2
CASSQEDTSALGNEQFF,TRBV4-1,TRBJ2-1